This T cell receptor beta chain was identified during a study of low-dose radiotherapy and immunotherapy resistance in tumors. At the level of the study: Aspirin 300 mg, taken orally and daily, was given to patients for four cycles from cycle 1 day 1.

This clonotype was seen ten or more times. Priming of first-strand cDNA relied on TRAV- and TRBV-specific primers (covering alpha and beta chains). Using a constant-region primer together with a V-primer adapter, TCRs were subjected to 20 to 25 PCR cycles of amplification. Through in vitro transcription, the mRNA that had been isolated was amplified. One entry per CDR3 protein, called by TCRdb with MiXCR from the reads. The profile shows 80,000 to 95,000 distinct CDR3 sequences, 9.4% of them singletons. V was cut by 5 bases and J by 3 bases, with 17 bases left in between. The CDR3 is made up of 15 amino acids. The time point was: before trial treatment. Each donor was administered nivolumab, ipilimumab, aspirin, low-dose cyclophosphamide and low-dose radiotherapy. Advanced solid tumors without tumor-infiltrating lymphocytes were required for inclusion.

The rearrangement links TRBV12-3 or TRBV12-4 to TRBJ2-7; D not certain. The material was PBMCs, obtained before treatment. This clonotype was sampled from a male donor with prostate cancer. The DNA for the CDR3 is TGTGCCAGCAGTCTTAGGGTTCCCATTTTCTACGAGCAGTACTTC. Its protein is CASSLRVPIFYEQYF.